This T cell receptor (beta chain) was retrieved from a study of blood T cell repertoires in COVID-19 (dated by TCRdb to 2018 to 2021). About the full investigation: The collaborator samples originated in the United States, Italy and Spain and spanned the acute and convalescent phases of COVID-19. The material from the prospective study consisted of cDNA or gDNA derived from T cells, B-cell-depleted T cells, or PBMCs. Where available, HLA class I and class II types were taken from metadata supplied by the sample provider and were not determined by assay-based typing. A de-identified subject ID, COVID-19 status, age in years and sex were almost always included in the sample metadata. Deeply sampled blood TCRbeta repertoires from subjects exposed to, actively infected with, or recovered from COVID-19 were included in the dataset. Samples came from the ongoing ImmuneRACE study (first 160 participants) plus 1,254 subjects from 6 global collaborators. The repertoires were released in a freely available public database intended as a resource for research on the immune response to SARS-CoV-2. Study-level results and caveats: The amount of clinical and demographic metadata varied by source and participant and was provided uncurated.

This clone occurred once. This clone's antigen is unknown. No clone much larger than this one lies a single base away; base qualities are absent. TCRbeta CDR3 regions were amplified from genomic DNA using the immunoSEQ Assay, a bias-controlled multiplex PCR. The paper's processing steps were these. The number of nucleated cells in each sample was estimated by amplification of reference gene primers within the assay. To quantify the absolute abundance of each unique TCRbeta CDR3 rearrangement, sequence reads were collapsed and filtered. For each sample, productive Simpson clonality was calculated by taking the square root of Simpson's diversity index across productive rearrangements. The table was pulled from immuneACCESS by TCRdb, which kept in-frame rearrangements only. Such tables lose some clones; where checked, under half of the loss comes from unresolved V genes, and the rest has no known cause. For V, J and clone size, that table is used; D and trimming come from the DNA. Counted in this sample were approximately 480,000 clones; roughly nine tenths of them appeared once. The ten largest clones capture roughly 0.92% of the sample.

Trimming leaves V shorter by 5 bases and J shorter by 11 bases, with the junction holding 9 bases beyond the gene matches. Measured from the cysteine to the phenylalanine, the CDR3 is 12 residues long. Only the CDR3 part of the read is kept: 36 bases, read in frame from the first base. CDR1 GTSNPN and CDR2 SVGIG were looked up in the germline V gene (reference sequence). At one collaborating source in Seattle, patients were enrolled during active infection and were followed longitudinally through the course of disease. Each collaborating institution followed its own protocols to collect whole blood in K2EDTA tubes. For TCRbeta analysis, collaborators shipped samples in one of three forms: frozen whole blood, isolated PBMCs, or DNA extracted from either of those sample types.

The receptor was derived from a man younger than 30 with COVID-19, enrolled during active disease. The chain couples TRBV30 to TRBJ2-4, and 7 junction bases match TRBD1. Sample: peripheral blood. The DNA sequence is TGTGCCTGGGGGACAGAAACACTTGTTCAGTACTTC. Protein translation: CAWGTETLVQYF.